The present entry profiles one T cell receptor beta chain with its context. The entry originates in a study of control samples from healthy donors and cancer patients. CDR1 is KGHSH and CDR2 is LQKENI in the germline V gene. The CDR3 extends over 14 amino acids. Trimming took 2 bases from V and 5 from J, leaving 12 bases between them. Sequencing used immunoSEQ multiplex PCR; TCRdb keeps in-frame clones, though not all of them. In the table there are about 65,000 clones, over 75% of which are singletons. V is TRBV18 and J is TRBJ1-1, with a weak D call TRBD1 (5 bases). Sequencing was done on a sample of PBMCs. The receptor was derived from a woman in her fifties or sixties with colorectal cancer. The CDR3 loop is CASSPSQGLTEAFF. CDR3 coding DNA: TGTGCCAGCTCACCATCTCAGGGTCTTACTGAAGCTTTCTTT.